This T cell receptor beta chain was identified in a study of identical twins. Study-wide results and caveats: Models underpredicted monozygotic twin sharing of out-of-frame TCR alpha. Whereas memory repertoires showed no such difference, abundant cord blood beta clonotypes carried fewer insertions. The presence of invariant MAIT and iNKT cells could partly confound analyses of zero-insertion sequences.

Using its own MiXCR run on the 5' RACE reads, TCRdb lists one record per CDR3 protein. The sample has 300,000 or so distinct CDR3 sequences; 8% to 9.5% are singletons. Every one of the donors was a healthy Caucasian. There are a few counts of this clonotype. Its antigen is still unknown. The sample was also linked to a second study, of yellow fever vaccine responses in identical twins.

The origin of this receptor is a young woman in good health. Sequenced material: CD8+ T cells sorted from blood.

The CDR3 is CASSLASGGGNQPQHF. CDR3 nucleotides: TGTGCCAGCAGCTTGGCCTCGGGAGGGGGCAATCAGCCCCAGCATTTT. The V and J genes are TRBV5-6 and TRBJ1-5, with D perhaps TRBD1 (5 bases). V was clipped by 0 bases and J by 2 bases, with 12 bases between them. CDR3 size: 16 residues. Germline lookup yields CDR1 SGHDT and CDR2 YYEEEE.